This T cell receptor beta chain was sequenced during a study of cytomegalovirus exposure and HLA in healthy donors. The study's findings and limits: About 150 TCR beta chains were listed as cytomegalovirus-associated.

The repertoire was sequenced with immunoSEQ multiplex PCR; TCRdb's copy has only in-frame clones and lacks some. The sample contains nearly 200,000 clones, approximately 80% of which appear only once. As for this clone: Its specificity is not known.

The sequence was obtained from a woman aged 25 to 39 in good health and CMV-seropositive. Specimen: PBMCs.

In nucleotides, the CDR3 is TGTGCCAGTAGTATAGGACAGCAAGAGACCCAGTACTTC. Its protein is CASSIGQQETQYF. This chain joins TRBV19 and TRBJ2-5; tentative D call: TRBD1 (5 bases). Germline CDR1 LNHDA, CDR2 SQIVND (reference sequence). This CDR3 has 13 residues. V was shortened by 1 base and J by 2 bases, with 5 bases between the two germline ends. Supplemented by reference TRBV19 and TRBJ2-5, the full variable domain reads DGGITQSPKYLFRKEGQNVTLSCEQNLNHDAMYWYRQDPGQGLRLIYYSQIVNDFQKGDIAEGYSVSREKKESFPLTVTSAQKNPTAFYLCASSIGQQETQYFGPGTRLLVL.